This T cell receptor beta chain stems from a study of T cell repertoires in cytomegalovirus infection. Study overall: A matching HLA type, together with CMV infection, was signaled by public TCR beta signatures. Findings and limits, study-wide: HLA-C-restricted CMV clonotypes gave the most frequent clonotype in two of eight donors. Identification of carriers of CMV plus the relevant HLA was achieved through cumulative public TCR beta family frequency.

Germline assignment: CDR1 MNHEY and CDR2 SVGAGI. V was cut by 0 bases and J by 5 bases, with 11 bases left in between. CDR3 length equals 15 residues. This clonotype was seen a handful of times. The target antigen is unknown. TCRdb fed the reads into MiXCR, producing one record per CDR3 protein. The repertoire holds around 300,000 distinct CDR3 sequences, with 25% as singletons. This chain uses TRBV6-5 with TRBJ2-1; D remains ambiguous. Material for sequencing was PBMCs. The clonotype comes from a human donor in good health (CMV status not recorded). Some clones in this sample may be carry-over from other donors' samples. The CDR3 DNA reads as TGTGCCAGCAGTTACTCGAGCAGCCTGAACAATGAGCAGTTCTTC. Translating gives CASSYSSSLNNEQFF.